Below are 21 T cell receptor beta chains sequenced from a single sample in a study of T cell clonotyping in hematopoietic cell transplantation. Time point reported: recipient sample about 28 days before transplant, after cytoreduction. Profiled with immunoSEQ multiplex PCR; TCRdb holds only in-frame clones, not every one. The data show around 27,000 clones, roughly three quarters seen once. Sequencing was performed on peripheral blood mononuclear cells, taken before stem cell transplant. All receptors come from a man in his forties or fifties with myelodysplastic syndrome. Some clones in this sample may be carry-over from other donors' samples.

The sample holds one count of this clone. The V gene is TRBV28, the J gene TRBJ2-7; D unresolved. The V gene lost 2 bases and the J gene lost 3 bases, with 5 bases spanning the gap. The germline V gene encodes CDR1 MDHEN and CDR2 SYDVKM. This CDR3 is 12 amino acids long. CDR3 nucleotide sequence: TGTGCCAGCAGTTTAATCTTCTACGAGCAGTACTTC. The encoded protein is CASSLIFYEQYF.

The chain couples TRBV4-3 to TRBJ1-2; D not resolved. Germline V gene sequence: CDR1 LGHNA, CDR2 YSLEER. This CDR3 is 14 amino acids long. V lost 3 bases to trimming and J lost 4 bases, with 12 bases between them. The CDR3 region is CASSQKDGLYGYTF. The DNA for the CDR3 is TGCGCCAGCAGCCAGAAGGACGGACTCTATGGCTACACCTTC.

This sequence joins TRBV6-5 and TRBJ2-7, with 8 positions matching TRBD2. The junction had 7 bases not matched to a gene; V was cut back by 8 bases and J by 4 bases. The CDR3 is 13 amino acids. The germline V gene has CDR1 MNHEY and CDR2 SVGAGI. Written as DNA, the CDR3 is TGTGCCAGCTCGGTTCCGGGAGGGTACGAGCAGTACTTC. This sequence encodes CASSVPGGYEQYF.

This clone was detected once. For the CDR3, the DNA is TGTGCCAGCAGCCCCCACAGGGTCTTGGAGGAGACCCAGTACTTC. This translates into CASSPHRVLEETQYF. The chain has TRBV28 and TRBJ2-5, with TRBD1 as a possible D gene (6 bases). The germline V gene encodes CDR1 MDHEN and CDR2 SYDVKM. Trimming removed 6 bases from V and 5 bases from J, with 19 bases in between. The CDR3 contains 15 residues.

V and J are TRBV7-7 and TRBJ2-5, with 7 bases aligning to TRBD1. Germline V gene data show CDR1 as SSHAT and CDR2 as FNYEAQ (reference sequence). CDR3 size: 13 residues. V was pared by 5 bases and J by 4 bases, with 4 bases of the junction left unmatched. The CDR3, as DNA: TGTGCCAGCAGCCTGTACAGGGGAGAGACCCAGTACTTC. Translating gives CASSLYRGETQYF.

This clone came up a few times. The chain uses TRBV7-2 and TRBJ1-5; 7 bases align to TRBD1. Germline V CDR1 and CDR2: SGHTA, FQGNSA. The CDR3 has 14 amino acids. The trim removed 5 bases at V and 5 bases at J, leaving 6 bases unmatched. CDR3 protein: CASSPRTGDQPQHF. The CDR3 coding sequence is TGTGCCAGCAGCCCCCGGACAGGTGATCAGCCCCAGCATTTT.

The rearrangement uses TRBV29-1 and TRBJ1-4; no reliable D call. This CDR3 contains 12 residues. Germline V gene data show CDR1 as SQVTM and CDR2 as ANQGSEA. Trimming removed 6 bases at V and 5 bases at J, with 10 bases between. The CDR3 spells CSVKDGNEKLFF. The CDR3 region has the DNA TGCAGCGTGAAGGACGGAAATGAAAAACTGTTTTTT.

This clone was counted between two and nine times. The rearrangement uses TRBV29-1 and TRBJ2-7; 9 nucleotides line up with TRBD2. Germline V gene lookup returns CDR1 SQVTM and CDR2 ANQGSEA. Germline trimming cut 6 bases from V and 3 bases from J; bases unmatched to any gene: 3. The CDR3 covers 12 residues. In nucleotides, the CDR3 is TGCAGCGTGACTAGCGGAAACTACGAGCAGTACTTC. Protein sequence: CSVTSGNYEQYF.

The chain joins TRBV6-6 to TRBJ2-5; D gene unclear. The V gene lost 6 bases and the J gene lost 4 bases, with 6 bases spanning the gap. This CDR3 is built from 11 residues. The V gene's germline CDR1 is MNHNY and CDR2 SVGAGI (reference sequence). The CDR3 DNA is TGTGCCAGCAGACAGACAGAGACCCAGTACTTC. Translated, it gives CASRQTETQYF.

This rearrangement joins TRBV29-1 to TRBJ2-2; D uncertain. Germline values: CDR1 SQVTM, CDR2 ANQGSEA. Trimming stripped 5 bases from V and 1 base from J, with 8 bases between. CDR3 size: 13 residues. The DNA for the CDR3 is TGCAGCGTTTTGACCGAGAACACCGGGGAGCTGTTTTTT. Translating it yields CSVLTENTGELFF.

The gene calls are TRBV28 and TRBJ2-3; the match to TRBD1 covers 8 bases. The CDR3 extends over 15 amino acids. Losses at the gene ends were 7 bases for V and 4 bases for J; bases not matched to a gene: 10. CDR1 is MDHEN, CDR2 SYDVKM, per germline. The CDR3 region has the DNA TGTGCCAGCATTAGCAGGGGGCATTTGGCAGATACGCAGTATTTT. Its translation: CASISRGHLADTQYF.

The chain links TRBV4-3 to TRBJ2-5; D is unclear. CDR3 size: 15 residues. Germline V gene lookup returns CDR1 LGHNA and CDR2 YSLEER. Trimming stripped 0 bases from V and 5 bases from J, with 13 bases between. The CDR3 reads CASSQDRGGRETQYF. CDR3 DNA: TGCGCCAGCAGCCAAGATCGAGGCGGTCGGGAGACCCAGTACTTC.

This clone was recorded a few times. This chain links TRBV10-3 with TRBJ2-2; D gene ambiguous. The CDR3 extends over 11 amino acids. Trimming shortened V by 7 bases and J by 5 bases, and 5 bases separated the two germline ends. Per the germline V gene, CDR1 is ENHRY and CDR2 is SYGVKD. The CDR3 coding sequence is TGTGCCATCAAGGAGACCGGGGAGCTGTTTTTT. It encodes CAIKETGELFF.

The chain has TRBV6-5 and TRBJ2-7; a possible D gene is TRBD1 (6 bases). The V end was cut by 0 bases, the J end by 4 bases, with 10 bases between. This CDR3 spans 14 amino acids. Germline V gene lookup returns CDR1 MNHEY and CDR2 SVGAGI. CDR3: CASSYSQGLYEQYF. The CDR3 DNA follows: TGTGCCAGCAGTTACTCACAGGGCCTTTACGAGCAGTACTTC.

The chain joins TRBV6-5 to TRBJ2-3; D not certain. V lost 2 bases, J lost 6 bases, and 12 bases lay in between. The V gene's germline CDR1 is MNHEY and CDR2 SVGAGI. The CDR3 is 14 residues long. The CDR3 sequence is CASSYTSWVDTQYF. For the CDR3, the DNA is TGTGCCAGCAGTTACACCTCTTGGGTGGATACGCAGTATTTT.

This chain links TRBV27 with TRBJ1-2; D remains ambiguous. Trimming removed 0 bases at V and 11 bases at J, with 19 bases between. The germline V gene has CDR1 MNHEY and CDR2 SMNVEV (reference sequence). The CDR3 contains 15 residues. CDR3 coding DNA: TGTGCCAGCAGTTTATCATCGGGGAGGAGGTACGGTTACACCTTC. Translation gives CASSLSSGRRYGYTF.

This rearrangement joins TRBV28 to TRBJ1-1, with D perhaps matching TRBD1 (5 bases). This CDR3 region has 13 residues. V was shortened by 5 bases and J by 4 bases, with 11 bases between the two germline ends. CDR1 is MDHEN, CDR2 SYDVKM, per germline. CDR3 nucleotides: TGTGCCAGCAGTGCCAGGGAGGGCACTGAAGCTTTCTTT. Translation gives CASSAREGTEAFF.

This clone has just a few counts. This chain links TRBV6-1 with TRBJ1-1; no definite D call. Germline values: CDR1 MNHNS, CDR2 SASEGT. V was pared by 7 bases and J by 0 bases, with 9 bases between. This CDR3 has 13 residues. CDR3 protein: CASNIQVNTEAFF. CDR3 in DNA: TGTGCCAGCAATATCCAAGTGAACACTGAAGCTTTCTTT.

V usage is TRBV7-2 and J usage is TRBJ1-2, with TRBD1 matching over 7 bases. Unmatched junction bases numbered 11, after V lost 5 bases and J lost 5 bases. The CDR3 covers 15 residues. CDR1 SGHTA and CDR2 FQGNSA come from the germline V gene. This CDR3 reads CASSPRQGATYGYTF. The CDR3 bases are TGTGCCAGCAGCCCCCGACAGGGAGCAACATATGGCTACACCTTC.

The chain has TRBV28 and TRBJ2-7; either TRBD1 or TRBD2 may supply D (6 bases each). This CDR3 comprises 15 residues. Germline CDR1 is MDHEN and CDR2 is SYDVKM. Trimming pared 6 bases from V and 6 bases from J, leaving 21 bases between. The CDR3 DNA sequence: TGTGCCAGCAGCTCCCGGAGTTGGGGGGCGGGCGAGCAGTACTTC. Translated, it gives CASSSRSWGAGEQYF.

The V gene is TRBV6-1, the J gene TRBJ1-5; D is undetermined. The CDR3 is 15 amino acids. Germline assignment: CDR1 MNHNS and CDR2 SASEGT. With 1 base removed from V and 4 bases from J, the gap between germline ends came to 11 bases. The CDR3 region is CASSEVRGGNQPQHF. As DNA, the CDR3 is TGTGCCAGCAGTGAAGTACGGGGTGGAAATCAGCCCCAGCATTTT.